This record concerns one T cell receptor (beta chain) sequence. These data originate in a study of TIL therapy for anti-PD-1-resistant metastatic lung cancer. Germline lookup yields CDR1 LGHDT and CDR2 YNNKEL (reference sequence). The CDR3 spans 20 residues. V gave up 0 bases and J gave up 4 bases; unmatched junction bases: 15. As for time point: pre-treatment sample, taken before nivolumab and TIL therapy. Most excised metastases sampled were pleural nodules or supraclavicular lymph nodes. This was the immunoSEQ v3 assay. Repertoires were generated with immunoSEQ multiplex PCR, while TCRdb's copy carries only in-frame clones and drops some. Here the sample spans roughly 92,000 clones, roughly two thirds being singletons.

This TCR was recovered from a person aged 25-79 years with non-small cell lung cancer. The chain employs TRBV3-1 (or the pseudogene TRBV3-2) and TRBJ1-6; 7 nucleotides match TRBD1. Sequences were derived from tumor tissue, sampled at baseline. CDR3 residues: CASSQDPGTAPWNYNSPLHF. For the CDR3, the DNA is TGTGCCAGCAGCCAAGACCCCGGGACAGCCCCATGGAATTATAATTCACCCCTCCACTTT.